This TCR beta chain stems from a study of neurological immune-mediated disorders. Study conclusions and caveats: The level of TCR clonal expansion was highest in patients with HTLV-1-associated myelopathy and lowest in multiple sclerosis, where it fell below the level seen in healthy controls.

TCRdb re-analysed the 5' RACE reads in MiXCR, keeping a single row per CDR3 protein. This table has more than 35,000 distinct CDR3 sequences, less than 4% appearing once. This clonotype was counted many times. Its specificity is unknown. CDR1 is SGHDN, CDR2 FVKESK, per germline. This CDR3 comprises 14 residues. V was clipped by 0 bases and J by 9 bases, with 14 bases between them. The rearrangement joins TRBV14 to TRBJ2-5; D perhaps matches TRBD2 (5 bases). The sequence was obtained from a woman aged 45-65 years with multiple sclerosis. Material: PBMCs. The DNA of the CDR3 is TGTGCCAGCAGCCAAGATTGGGAGTTTGGGGCCCAGTACTTC. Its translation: CASSQDWEFGAQYF. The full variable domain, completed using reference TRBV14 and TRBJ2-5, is EAGVTQFPSHSVIEKGQTVTLRCDPISGHDNLYWYRRVMGKEIKFLLHFVKESKQDESGMPNNRFLAERTGGTYSTLKVQPAELEDSGVYFCASSQDWEFGAQYFGPGTRLLVL.